This T cell receptor beta chain came from a study of Tregs in tolerant kidney transplant recipients. Trimming pared 8 bases from V and 3 bases from J, leaving 11 bases between. The germline V gene has CDR1 MNHEY and CDR2 SVGEGT. This CDR3 has 13 amino acids. To note about this clone: The missing CDR3 end, 3 residues past where the read stops, is filled in from the germline J gene.

Profiling relied on immunoSEQ multiplex PCR, and the TCRdb table lists in-frame clones only, not all of them. This sample's clone table lists about 48,000 clones. The sample consisted of CD4+ T cells from blood, taken before the transplant. The receptor comes from a human donor who received a combined kidney and bone marrow transplant. The chain is built from TRBV6-2 or TRBV6-3 and TRBJ1-5, with D possibly matching TRBD1 (5 bases). The covered CDR3 bases are TGTGCCAGCCAGGGATCGGTCAATCAGCCC. This gives the protein CASQGSVNQP. The complete CDR3 protein is CASQGSVNQPQHF.